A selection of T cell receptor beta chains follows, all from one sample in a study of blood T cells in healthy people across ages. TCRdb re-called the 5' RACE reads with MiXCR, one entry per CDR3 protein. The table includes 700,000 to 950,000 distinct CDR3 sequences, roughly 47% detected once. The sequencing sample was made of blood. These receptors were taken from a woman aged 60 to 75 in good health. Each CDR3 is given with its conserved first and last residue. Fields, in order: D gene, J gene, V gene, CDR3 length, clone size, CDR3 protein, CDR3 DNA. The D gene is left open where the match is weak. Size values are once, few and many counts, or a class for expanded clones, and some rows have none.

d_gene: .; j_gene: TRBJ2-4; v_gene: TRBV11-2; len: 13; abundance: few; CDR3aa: CASSPMTKNIQYF; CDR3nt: TGTGCCAGCAGCCCCATGACCAAAAACATTCAGTACTTC
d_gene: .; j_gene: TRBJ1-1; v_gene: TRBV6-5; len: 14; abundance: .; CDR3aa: CASSLGLEGTEAFF; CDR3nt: TGTGCCAGCAGTTTGGGACTGGAGGGCACTGAAGCTTTCTTT
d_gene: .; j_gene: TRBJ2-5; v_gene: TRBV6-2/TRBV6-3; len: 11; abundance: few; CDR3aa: CATKTGETQYF; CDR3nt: TGTGCCACCAAGACGGGGGAGACCCAGTACTTC
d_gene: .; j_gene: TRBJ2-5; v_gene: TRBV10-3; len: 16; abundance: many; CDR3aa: CAISVPVAGGAETQYF; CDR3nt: TGTGCCATCAGTGTACCAGTGGCCGGGGGCGCTGAGACCCAGTACTTC
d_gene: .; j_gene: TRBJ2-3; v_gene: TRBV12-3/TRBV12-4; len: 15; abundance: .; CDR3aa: CASSLTLGGADTQYF; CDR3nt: TGTGCCAGCAGTCTGACCCTGGGAGGTGCAGATACGCAGTATTTT
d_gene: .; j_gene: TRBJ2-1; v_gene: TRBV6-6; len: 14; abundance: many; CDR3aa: CASYGRSSYNEQFF; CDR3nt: TGTGCCAGCTACGGGCGTAGCTCCTACAATGAGCAGTTCTTC
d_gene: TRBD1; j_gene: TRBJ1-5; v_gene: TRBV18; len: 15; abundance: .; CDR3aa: CASRTRTGGDQPQHF; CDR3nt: TGTGCCAGCCGGACCCGGACAGGGGGTGATCAGCCCCAGCATTTT
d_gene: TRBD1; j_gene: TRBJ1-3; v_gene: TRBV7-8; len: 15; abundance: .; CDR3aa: CASKHRQGMENTIYF; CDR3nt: TGTGCCAGCAAACACAGACAGGGGATGGAAAACACCATATATTTT
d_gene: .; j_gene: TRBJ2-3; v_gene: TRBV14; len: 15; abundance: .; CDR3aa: CASSLRTPQGDTQYF; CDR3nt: TGTGCCAGCAGCCTAAGGACGCCCCAGGGAGATACGCAGTATTTT
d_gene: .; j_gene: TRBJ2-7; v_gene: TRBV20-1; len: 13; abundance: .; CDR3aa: CSATTTPFYEQYF; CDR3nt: TGCAGTGCTACCACCACCCCCTTTTACGAGCAGTACTTC
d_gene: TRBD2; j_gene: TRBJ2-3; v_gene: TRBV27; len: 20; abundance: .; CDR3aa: CASSHRPPTSGGRSTDTQYF; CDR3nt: TGTGCCAGCAGTCACCGCCCTCCGACTAGCGGGGGCCGTAGCACAGATACGCAGTATTTT
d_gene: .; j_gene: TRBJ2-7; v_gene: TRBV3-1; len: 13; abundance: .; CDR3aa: CASSAREGYEQYF; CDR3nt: TGTGCCAGCAGCGCCCGCGAGGGCTACGAGCAGTACTTC
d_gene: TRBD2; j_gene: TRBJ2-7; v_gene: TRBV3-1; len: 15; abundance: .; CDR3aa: CASSQSTSRWYEQYF; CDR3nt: TGTGCCAGCAGCCAATCGACTAGCCGGTGGTACGAGCAGTACTTC
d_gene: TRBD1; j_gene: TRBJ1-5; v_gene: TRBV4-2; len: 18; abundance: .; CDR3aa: CASSQGDPTGGTGQPQHF; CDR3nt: TGTGCCAGCAGCCAAGGCGACCCCACAGGGGGCACGGGTCAGCCCCAGCATTTT
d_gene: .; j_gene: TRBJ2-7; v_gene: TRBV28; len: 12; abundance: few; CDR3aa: CASSLTHYEQYF; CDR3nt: TGTGCCAGCAGTTTAACCCACTACGAGCAGTACTTC
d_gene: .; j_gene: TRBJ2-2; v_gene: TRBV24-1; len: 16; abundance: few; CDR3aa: CATSHPGSRVTGELFF; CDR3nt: TGTGCCACCAGTCACCCAGGGTCTCGGGTCACCGGGGAGCTGTTTTTT
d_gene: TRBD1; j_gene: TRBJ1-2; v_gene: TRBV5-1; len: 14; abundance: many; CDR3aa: CASSSPGQNYGYTF; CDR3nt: TGTGCCAGCAGTTCGCCGGGACAGAATTATGGCTACACCTTC
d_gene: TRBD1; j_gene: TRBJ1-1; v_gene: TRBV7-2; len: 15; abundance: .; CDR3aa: CASGLGRTGSTEAFF; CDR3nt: TGTGCCAGCGGCTTGGGAAGGACAGGGTCCACTGAAGCTTTCTTT
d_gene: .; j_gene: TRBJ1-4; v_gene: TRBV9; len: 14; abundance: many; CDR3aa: CASSVGAQGEKLFF; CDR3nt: TGTGCCAGCAGCGTAGGGGCCCAGGGTGAAAAACTGTTTTTT
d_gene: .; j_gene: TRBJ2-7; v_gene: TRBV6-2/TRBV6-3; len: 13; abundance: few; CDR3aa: CASSSPPTNEQYF; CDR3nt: TGTGCCAGCAGTTCGCCCCCAACGAACGAGCAGTACTTC
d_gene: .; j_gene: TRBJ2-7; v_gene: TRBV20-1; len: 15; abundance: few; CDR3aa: CSARAFGASSYEQYF; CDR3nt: TGCAGTGCTAGGGCCTTTGGAGCAAGCTCCTACGAGCAGTACTTC
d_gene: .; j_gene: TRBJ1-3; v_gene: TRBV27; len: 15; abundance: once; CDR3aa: CASSFGLLPGNTIYF; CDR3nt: TGTGCCAGCAGTTTCGGACTGCTCCCTGGAAACACCATATATTTT
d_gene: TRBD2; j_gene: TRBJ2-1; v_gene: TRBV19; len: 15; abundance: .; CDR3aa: CASSIFSGSGDEQFF; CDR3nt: TGTGCCAGTAGTATATTTAGCGGGAGTGGGGATGAGCAGTTCTTC
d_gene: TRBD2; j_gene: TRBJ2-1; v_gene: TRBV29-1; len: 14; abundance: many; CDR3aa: CSVDRGGAWNEQFF; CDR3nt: TGCAGCGTTGATCGCGGGGGGGCGTGGAATGAGCAGTTCTTC
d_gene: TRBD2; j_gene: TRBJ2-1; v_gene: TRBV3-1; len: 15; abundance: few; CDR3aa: CASSSLAGAANEQFF; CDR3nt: TGTGCCAGCAGCTCACTAGCGGGGGCCGCCAATGAGCAGTTCTTC
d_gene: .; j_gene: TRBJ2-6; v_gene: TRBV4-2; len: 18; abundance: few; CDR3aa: CASSQLTGTHSGANVLTF; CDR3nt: TGTGCCAGCAGCCAATTAACCGGGACCCACTCTGGGGCCAACGTCCTGACTTTC